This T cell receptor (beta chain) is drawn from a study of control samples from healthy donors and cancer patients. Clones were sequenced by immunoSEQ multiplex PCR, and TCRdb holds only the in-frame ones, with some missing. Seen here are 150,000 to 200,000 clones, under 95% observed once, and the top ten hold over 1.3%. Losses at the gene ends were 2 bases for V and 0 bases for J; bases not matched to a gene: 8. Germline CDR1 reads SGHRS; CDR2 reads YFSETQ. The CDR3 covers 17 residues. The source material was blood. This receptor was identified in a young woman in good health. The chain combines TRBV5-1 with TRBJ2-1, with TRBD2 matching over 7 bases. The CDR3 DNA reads TGCGCCAGCAGCTTTCCTAGCGGAGATCCCTCCTACAATGAGCAGTTCTTC. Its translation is CASSFPSGDPSYNEQFF.